These 10 T cell receptor beta chains were all obtained from the same sample, sequenced in a study of blood T cell repertoires in COVID-19. TCRdb's copy holds only in-frame clones and misses some; the assay was immunoSEQ multiplex PCR. Of a few hundred thousand clones listed, around 91% are singletons. Specimen: PBMCs or T cells enriched from blood (not recorded which). The receptors stem from a woman between 40 and 55 years old who had recovered from COVID-19.

The chain employs TRBV7-3 and TRBJ2-3; 9 bases match TRBD2. This CDR3 spans 14 amino acids. J lost 4 bases, V lost 5 bases, and 4 bases had no gene match. Germline V CDR1 and CDR2: SGHTA, FQGTGA. This chain's CDR3 is CASSLGLASDTQYF. The CDR3 region has the DNA TGTGCCAGCAGCCTGGGACTAGCTTCAGATACGCAGTATTTT.

Concerning this clone itself: One end of the junction fails to match germline, which may point to a read error. The gene calls are TRBV4-3 and TRBJ2-1; 14 positions match TRBD2. The CDR3 contains 15 residues. Looked up from germline, CDR1 is LGHNA and CDR2 is YSLEER. CDR3 bases: TGCGCCAGCATCCAAGGGGGACTAGCGGGAGAAGAGCAGTTCTTC. It encodes CASIQGGLAGEEQFF.

In its sample, this clone is medium-sized. The chain carries TRBV2 and TRBJ2-1; 10 bases are shared with TRBD2. The ends lost 3 bases at V and 8 bases at J; junction bases unmatched: 7. The CDR3 is 15 residues long. CDR1 and CDR2 (germline): SNHLY, FYNNEI. The CDR3 nucleotides read TGTGCCAGCAGTGACGGCAGCGGGAGGGACGATGAGCAGTTCTTC. This sequence encodes CASSDGSGRDDEQFF.

The V call is TRBV6-5, the J call TRBJ1-2, with D perhaps TRBD1 (5 bases). The CDR3 runs to 13 residues. The V end was cut by 0 bases, the J end by 3 bases, with 5 bases between. Germline CDR1 MNHEY, CDR2 SVGAGI. The CDR3 DNA reads as TGTGCCAGCAGTTACTCCAGGGACTATGGCTACACCTTC. Protein sequence: CASSYSRDYGYTF.

This clone was seen a single time. The CDR3 sequence: CASSLPPGGNTDTQYF. CDR3 coding DNA: TGTGCCAGCAGCTTACCTCCGGGAGGGAACACAGATACGCAGTATTTT. This chain uses TRBV7-6 with TRBJ2-3; 8 positions agree with TRBD2. This CDR3 region has 16 residues. J lost 2 bases, V lost 2 bases, and 6 bases had no gene match. Germline values: CDR1 SGHVS, CDR2 FNYEAQ.

V is TRBV20-1 and J is TRBJ2-7, with D possibly matching TRBD1 (5 bases). The CDR3 loop spans 11 amino acids. Germline V gene sequence: CDR1 DFQATT, CDR2 SNEGSKA (reference sequence). The V end lost 6 bases, the J end lost 2 bases, and 8 bases lay between the germline ends. The chain's CDR3 is CSARTPYEQYF. For the CDR3, the DNA is TGCAGTGCCCGGACACCCTACGAGCAGTACTTC.

The V call is TRBV28, the J call TRBJ1-5; D might be TRBD1 (6 bases). The CDR3 contains 14 residues. The V end lost 3 bases, the J end lost 7 bases, and 13 bases lay between the germline ends. CDR1 is MDHEN and CDR2 is SYDVKM in the germline V gene. The CDR3 is CASSFDRKVQPQHF. CDR3 DNA sequence: TGTGCCAGCAGTTTTGACAGGAAAGTACAGCCCCAGCATTTT.

This sequence joins TRBV7-6 and TRBJ1-2, with D unclear. Trimming removed 1 base from V and 7 bases from J, with 13 bases in between. Germline V gives CDR1 SGHVS, CDR2 FNYEAQ. This CDR3 spans 14 amino acids. The CDR3 region is CASSLDGGGGGYTF. CDR3 DNA sequence: TGTGCCAGCAGCTTAGACGGCGGTGGCGGTGGCTACACCTTC.

The V gene is TRBV18, the J gene TRBJ1-4, with D unresolved. Germline V gives CDR1 KGHSH, CDR2 LQKENI. This CDR3 comprises 13 residues. V lost 4 bases and J lost 5, with 8 bases in between. The CDR3 loop is CASSREVNEKLFF. The CDR3 DNA reads TGTGCCAGCTCACGGGAGGTGAATGAAAAACTGTTTTTT.

V is TRBV5-4 and J is TRBJ2-7; TRBD2 aligns across 9 bases. The V segment lost 0 bases and the J segment 1 base; nucleotides outside the gene matches: 5. From germline, CDR1 is SGHNT and CDR2 YYREEE (reference sequence). CDR3 length equals 16 residues. The CDR3 DNA follows: TGTGCCAGCAGCTTGGATAGCGGGAGTAGTTCCTACGAGCAGTACTTC. Residues: CASSLDSGSSSYEQYF.